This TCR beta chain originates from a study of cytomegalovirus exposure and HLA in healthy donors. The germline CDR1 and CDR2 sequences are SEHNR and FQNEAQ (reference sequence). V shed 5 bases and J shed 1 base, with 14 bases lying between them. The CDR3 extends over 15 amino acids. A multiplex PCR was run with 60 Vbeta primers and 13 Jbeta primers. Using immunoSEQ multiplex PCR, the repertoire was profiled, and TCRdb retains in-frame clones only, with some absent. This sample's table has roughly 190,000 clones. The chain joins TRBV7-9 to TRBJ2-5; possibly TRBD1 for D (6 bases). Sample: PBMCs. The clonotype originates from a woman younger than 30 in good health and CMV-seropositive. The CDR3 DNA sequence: TGTGCCAGCAGCGGGACACAGAAAACCCAAGAGACCCAGTACTTC. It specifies CASSGTQKTQETQYF.